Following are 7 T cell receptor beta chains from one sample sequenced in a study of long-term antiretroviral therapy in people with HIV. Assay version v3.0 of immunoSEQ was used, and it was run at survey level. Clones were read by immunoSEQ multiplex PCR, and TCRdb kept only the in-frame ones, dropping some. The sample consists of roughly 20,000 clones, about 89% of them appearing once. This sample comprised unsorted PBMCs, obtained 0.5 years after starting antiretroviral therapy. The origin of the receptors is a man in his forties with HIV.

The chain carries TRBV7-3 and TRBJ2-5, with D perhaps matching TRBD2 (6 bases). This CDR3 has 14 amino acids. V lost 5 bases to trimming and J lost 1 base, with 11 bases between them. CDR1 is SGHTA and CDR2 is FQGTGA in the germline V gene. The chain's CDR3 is CASSPSGVQETQYF. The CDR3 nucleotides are TGTGCCAGCAGCCCCTCGGGAGTCCAAGAGACCCAGTACTTC.

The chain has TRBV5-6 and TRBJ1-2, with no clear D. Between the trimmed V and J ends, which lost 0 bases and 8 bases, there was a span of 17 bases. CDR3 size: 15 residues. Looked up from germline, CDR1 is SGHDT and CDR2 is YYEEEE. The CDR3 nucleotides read TGTGCCAGCAGCTTGGCCCAATCGGCTTCGCGGGGCTACACCTTC. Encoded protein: CASSLAQSASRGYTF.

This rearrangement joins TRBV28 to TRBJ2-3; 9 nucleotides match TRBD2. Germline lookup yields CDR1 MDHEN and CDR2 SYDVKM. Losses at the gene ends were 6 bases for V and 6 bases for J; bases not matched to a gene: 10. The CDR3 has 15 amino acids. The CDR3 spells CASRGLAGGRDTQYF. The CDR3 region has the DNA TGTGCCAGCAGAGGTCTGGCGGGAGGGAGGGATACGCAGTATTTT.

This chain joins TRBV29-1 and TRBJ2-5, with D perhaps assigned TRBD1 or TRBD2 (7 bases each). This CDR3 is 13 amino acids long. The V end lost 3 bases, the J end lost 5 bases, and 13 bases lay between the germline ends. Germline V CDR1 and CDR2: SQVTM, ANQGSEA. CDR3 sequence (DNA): TGCAGCGTTGAGACAGGGCGGGGGGAGACCCAGTACTTC. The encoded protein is CSVETGRGETQYF.

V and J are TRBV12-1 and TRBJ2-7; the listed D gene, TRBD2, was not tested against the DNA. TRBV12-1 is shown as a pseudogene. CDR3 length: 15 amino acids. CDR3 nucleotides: TGTGCCAGCAGCTGTAAGCGGGAGGGCCCCCACGAGCAGTACTTC. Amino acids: CASSCKREGPHEQYF.

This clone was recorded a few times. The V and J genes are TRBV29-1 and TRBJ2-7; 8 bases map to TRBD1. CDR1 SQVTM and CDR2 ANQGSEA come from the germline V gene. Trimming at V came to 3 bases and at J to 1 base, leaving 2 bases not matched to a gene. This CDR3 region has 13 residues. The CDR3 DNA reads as TGCAGCGTTGAGGGACAGGAGTCCTACGAGCAGTACTTC. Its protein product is CSVEGQESYEQYF.

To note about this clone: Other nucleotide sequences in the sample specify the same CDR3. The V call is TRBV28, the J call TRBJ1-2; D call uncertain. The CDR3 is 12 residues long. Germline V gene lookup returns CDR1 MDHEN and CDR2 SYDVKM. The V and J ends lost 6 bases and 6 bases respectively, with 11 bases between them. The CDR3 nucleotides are TGTGCCAGCAGCTTCAACAGAGATGGCTACACCTTC. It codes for CASSFNRDGYTF.